The subject of this entry is one T cell receptor beta chain. Which antigen it targets is not known. Per-base qualities were not stored, and no clone one base away is much larger. The sample belongs to a study of blood T cell repertoires in COVID-19 (dated by TCRdb to 2020 to 2022). With respect to the entire study: Collaborator samples came from the United States, Italy and Spain and covered acute and convalescent phases of COVID-19. The material from the prospective study consisted of cDNA or gDNA derived from T cells, B-cell-depleted T cells, or PBMCs. Deeply sampled blood TCRbeta repertoires from subjects exposed to, actively infected with, or recovered from COVID-19 were included in the dataset. The repertoires were released in a freely available public database intended as a resource for research on the immune response to SARS-CoV-2. The samples were drawn from the first 160 participants of the ongoing ImmuneRACE study and from 950 to 1,500 subjects provided by 6 global collaborators. Nearly every sample came with metadata listing a de-identified subject ID, COVID-19 status, age in years and sex. Where available, HLA class I and class II types were obtained from metadata supplied by the sample provider rather than from assay-based typing. General study outcomes and caveats: The amount of clinical and demographic metadata varied by source and participant and was provided uncurated.

TCRbeta CDR3 regions were amplified from genomic DNA by means of the immunoSEQ Assay, a bias-controlled multiplex PCR. For the original study's pipeline: Nucleated cell counts per sample were estimated from amplification of reference gene primers within the assay. To quantify the absolute abundance of each unique TCRbeta CDR3 rearrangement, sequence reads were collapsed and filtered. Productive Simpson clonality was computed per sample as the square root of Simpson's diversity index over productive rearrangements. Here the immuneACCESS table is served through TCRdb, limited to in-frame sequences with V and J called. Missing clones are a known gap in these copies; in checked studies unresolved V genes cover under half, and the rest lacks a known reason. V and J calls and clone size are as listed in that table; D and trimming were resolved from the DNA. The sample records roughly 200,000 clones, approximately 85% of which are singletons. The top ten clonotypes cover 6.5% to 10% of the sample.

The collaborating institutions used their own protocols to collect whole blood in K2EDTA tubes. Collaborator samples were shipped for TCRbeta analysis as frozen whole blood, isolated PBMCs, or DNA extracted from either sample type. V ends up 1 base short and J 1 base short, with an unmatched junction base count of 2. Its CDR3 holds 16 amino acids, cysteine through phenylalanine. Kept here is only the CDR3 DNA, which spans 48 bases and is read in frame from base 1. Sequences SGHVS (CDR1) and FQNEAQ (CDR2) are obtained from the germline V gene. Here the chain combines TRBV7-8 and TRBJ2-1, with 9 bases aligning to TRBD2. The source of this sequence is a woman in her fifties or sixties with acute or convalescent COVID-19. The sequencing input was peripheral blood. The CDR3 corresponds to CASSLEREVSYNEQFF. The nucleotides are TGTGCCAGCAGCTTAGAGCGGGAGGTTTCCTACAATGAGCAGTTCTTC.